The sequence of this T cell receptor beta chain was determined in a study of cytomegalovirus exposure and HLA in healthy donors. At the level of the study: Of 398 genotyped donors, more than 75% clustered with self-reported Caucasian donors.

PCR used 60 Vbeta primers and 13 Jbeta primers. The assay was immunoSEQ multiplex PCR, and TCRdb's table has in-frame clones only and misses some. The sample has a few hundred thousand clones; roughly 75% are singletons. The CDR3 contains 13 residues. Deletions cut 4 bases from V and 8 bases from J, with 14 bases between. Germline V gives CDR1 SNHLY, CDR2 FYNNEI. Sequencing was done on a sample of PBMCs. This rearrangement joins TRBV2 to TRBJ1-2, with a tentative D call TRBD1 (5 bases). The clonotype was recovered from a woman aged 25 to 39 in good health and CMV-seronegative. The CDR3 sequence is CASSVGREGGYTF. The CDR3 coding sequence is TGTGCCAGCAGTGTTGGCAGGGAGGGAGGCTACACCTTC.